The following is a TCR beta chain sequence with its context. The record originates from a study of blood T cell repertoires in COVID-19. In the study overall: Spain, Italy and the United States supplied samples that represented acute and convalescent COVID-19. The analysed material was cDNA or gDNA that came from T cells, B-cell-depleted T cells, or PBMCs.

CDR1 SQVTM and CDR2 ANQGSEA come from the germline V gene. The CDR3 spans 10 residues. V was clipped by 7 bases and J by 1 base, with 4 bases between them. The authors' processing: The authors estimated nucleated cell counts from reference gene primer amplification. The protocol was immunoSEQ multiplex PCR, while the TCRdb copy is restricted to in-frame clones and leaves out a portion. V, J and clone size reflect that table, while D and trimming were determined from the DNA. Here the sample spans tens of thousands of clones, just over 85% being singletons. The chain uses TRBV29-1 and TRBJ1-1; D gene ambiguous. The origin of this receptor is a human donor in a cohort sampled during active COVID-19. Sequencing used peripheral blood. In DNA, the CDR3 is TGCAGCGCACAGAACACTGAAGCTTTCTTT. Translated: CSAQNTEAFF.